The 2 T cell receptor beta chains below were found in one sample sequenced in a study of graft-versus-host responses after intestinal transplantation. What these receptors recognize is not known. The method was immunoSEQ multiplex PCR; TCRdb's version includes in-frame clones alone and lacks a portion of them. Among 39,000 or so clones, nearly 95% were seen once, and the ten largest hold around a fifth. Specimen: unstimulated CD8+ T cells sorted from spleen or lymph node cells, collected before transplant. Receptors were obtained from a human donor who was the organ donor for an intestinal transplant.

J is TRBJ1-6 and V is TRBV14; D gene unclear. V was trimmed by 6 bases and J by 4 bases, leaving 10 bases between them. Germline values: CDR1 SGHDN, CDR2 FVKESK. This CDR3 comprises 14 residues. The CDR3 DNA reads TGTGCCAGCAGTCATGGACGGTATAATTCACCCCTCCACTTT. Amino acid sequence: CASSHGRYNSPLHF.

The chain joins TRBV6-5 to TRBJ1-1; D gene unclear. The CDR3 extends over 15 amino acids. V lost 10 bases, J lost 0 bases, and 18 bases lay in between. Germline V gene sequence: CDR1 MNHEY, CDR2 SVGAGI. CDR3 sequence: CATFFRLGLNTEAFF. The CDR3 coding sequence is TGTGCCACCTTTTTTCGATTAGGTCTGAACACTGAAGCTTTCTTT.